The clone carrying this T cell receptor beta chain was counted many times. Genomic DNA acted as the template from which TCR beta VDJ combination and CDR3 sequence profiling were carried out. TCRdb ran MiXCR on the reads and lists one entry per CDR3 protein. The table includes 150,000 to 180,000 distinct CDR3 sequences, roughly half detected once. This entry belongs to a study of CD8+CD57+ T cells in acquired aplastic anemia. Sequenced patients had shown CD8+CD57+ cell expansion by flow cytometry. Source material: sorted CD4+, CD8+, or CD8+CD57+ T cells (not recorded which) from PBMCs. This clonotype was obtained from a human donor with aplastic anemia.

The CDR3 DNA reads as TGTGCCAGCAGTGAACCACTCGTCCCCAACAGGGCTGGAAACACCATATATTTT. Protein sequence: CASSEPLVPNRAGNTIYF. This chain links TRBV25-1 with TRBJ1-3; D might be TRBD1 (6 bases). This CDR3 spans 18 amino acids. Germline CDR1 is MGHDK and CDR2 is SYGVNS. Trimming took off 2 bases at V and 2 bases at J, with 19 bases between the two ends.